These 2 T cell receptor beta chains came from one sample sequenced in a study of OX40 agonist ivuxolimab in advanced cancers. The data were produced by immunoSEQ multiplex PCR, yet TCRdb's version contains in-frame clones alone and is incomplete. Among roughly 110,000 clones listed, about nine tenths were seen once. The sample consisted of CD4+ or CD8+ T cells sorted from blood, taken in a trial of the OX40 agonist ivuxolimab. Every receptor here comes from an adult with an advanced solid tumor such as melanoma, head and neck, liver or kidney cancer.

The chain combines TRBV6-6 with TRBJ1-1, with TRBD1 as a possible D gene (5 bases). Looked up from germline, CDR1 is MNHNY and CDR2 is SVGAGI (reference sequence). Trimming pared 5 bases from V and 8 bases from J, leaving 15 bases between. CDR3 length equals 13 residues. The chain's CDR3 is CASSNTGGSEAFF. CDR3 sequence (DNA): TGTGCCAGCAGTAACACAGGCGGCTCGGAAGCTTTCTTT.

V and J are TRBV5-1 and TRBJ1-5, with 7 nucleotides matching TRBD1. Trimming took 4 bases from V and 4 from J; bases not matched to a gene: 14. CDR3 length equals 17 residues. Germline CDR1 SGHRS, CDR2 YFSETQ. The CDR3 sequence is CASSLLTGASRNQPQHF. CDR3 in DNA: TGCGCCAGCAGCCTGCTCACAGGGGCAAGCCGTAATCAGCCCCAGCATTTT.